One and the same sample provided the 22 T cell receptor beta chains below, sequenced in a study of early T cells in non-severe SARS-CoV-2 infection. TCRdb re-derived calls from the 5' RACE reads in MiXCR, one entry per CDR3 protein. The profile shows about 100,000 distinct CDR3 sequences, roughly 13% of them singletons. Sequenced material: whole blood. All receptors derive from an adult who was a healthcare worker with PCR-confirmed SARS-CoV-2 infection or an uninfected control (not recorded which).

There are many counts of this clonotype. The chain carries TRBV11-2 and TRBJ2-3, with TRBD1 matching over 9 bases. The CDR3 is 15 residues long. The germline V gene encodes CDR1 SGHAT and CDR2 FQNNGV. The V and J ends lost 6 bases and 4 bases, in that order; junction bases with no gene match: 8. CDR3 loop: CASRTTGGRADTQYF. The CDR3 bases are TGTGCCAGCAGGACCACAGGGGGCAGGGCAGATACGCAGTATTTT.

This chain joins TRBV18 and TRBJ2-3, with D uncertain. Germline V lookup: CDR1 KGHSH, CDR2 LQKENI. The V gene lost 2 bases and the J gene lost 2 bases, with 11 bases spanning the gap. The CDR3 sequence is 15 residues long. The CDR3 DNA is TGTGCCAGCTCACCAGTCCCAACCTACACAGATACGCAGTATTTT. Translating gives CASSPVPTYTDTQYF.

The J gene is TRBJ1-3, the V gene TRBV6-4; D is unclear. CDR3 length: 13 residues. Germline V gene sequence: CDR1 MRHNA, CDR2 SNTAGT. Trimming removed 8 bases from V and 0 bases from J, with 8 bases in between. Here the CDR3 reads CASSESSGNTIYF. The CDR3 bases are TGTGCCAGCTCGGAGAGCTCTGGAAACACCATATATTTT.

CDR3 amino acids: CSVGGWADTQYF. The CDR3 DNA reads as TGCAGCGTTGGAGGGTGGGCAGATACGCAGTATTTT. V gene TRBV29-1 combines with J gene TRBJ2-3; maybe TRBD2 (5 bases). Trimming took 4 bases from V and 4 from J, leaving 9 bases between them. The CDR3 loop spans 12 amino acids. Germline CDR1 SQVTM, CDR2 ANQGSEA.

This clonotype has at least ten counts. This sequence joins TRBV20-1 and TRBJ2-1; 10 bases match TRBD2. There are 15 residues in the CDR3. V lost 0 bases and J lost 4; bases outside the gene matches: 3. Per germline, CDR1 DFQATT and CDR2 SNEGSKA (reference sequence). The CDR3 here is CSARDLAGVYNEQFF. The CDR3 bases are TGCAGTGCTAGAGATCTAGCGGGGGTATACAATGAGCAGTTCTTC.

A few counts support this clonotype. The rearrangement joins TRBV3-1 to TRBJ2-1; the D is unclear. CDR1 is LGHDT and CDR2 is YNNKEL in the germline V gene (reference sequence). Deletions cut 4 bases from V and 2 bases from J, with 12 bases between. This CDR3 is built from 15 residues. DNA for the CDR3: TGTGCCAGCAGCCGAAATATGGCGGCCTACAATGAGCAGTTCTTC. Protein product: CASSRNMAAYNEQFF.

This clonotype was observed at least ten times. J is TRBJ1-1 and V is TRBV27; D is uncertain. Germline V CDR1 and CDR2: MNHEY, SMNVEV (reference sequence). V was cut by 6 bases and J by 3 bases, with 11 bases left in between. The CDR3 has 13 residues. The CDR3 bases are TGTGCCAGCAGCTTAAGGGAGTACACTGAAGCTTTCTTT. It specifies CASSLREYTEAFF.

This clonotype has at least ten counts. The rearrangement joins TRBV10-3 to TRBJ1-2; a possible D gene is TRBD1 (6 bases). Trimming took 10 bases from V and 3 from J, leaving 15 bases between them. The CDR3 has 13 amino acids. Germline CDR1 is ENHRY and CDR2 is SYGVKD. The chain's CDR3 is CATRLGGDYGYTF. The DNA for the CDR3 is TGTGCCACCCGTCTTGGGGGCGACTATGGCTACACCTTC.

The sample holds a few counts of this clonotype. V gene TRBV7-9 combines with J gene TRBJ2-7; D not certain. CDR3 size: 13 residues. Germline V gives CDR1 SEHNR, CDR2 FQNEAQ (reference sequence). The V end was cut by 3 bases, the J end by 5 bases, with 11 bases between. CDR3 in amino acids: CASSFPDRHEQYF. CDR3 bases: TGTGCCAGCAGCTTCCCGGACCGGCACGAGCAGTACTTC.

CDR3 amino acids: CASSINSPLHF. The CDR3 bases are TGTGCCAGCAGCATAAATTCACCCCTCCACTTT. V and J are TRBV28 and TRBJ1-6; D call uncertain. CDR1 is MDHEN, CDR2 SYDVKM, per germline. V was pared by 6 bases and J by 7 bases, with 4 bases between. The CDR3 extends over 11 amino acids.

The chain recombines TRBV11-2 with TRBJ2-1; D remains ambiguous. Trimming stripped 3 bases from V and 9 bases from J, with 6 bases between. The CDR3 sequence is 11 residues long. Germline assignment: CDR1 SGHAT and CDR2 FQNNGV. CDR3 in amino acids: CASSFVTEQFF. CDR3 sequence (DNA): TGTGCCAGCAGCTTTGTCACTGAGCAGTTCTTC.

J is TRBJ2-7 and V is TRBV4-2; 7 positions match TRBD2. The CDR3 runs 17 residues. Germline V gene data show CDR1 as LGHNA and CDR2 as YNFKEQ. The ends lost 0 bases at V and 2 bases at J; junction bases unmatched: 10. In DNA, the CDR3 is TGTGCCAGCAGCCAAGATGGGGCGGGGGTCCTCCCCTACGAGCAGTACTTC. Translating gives CASSQDGAGVLPYEQYF.

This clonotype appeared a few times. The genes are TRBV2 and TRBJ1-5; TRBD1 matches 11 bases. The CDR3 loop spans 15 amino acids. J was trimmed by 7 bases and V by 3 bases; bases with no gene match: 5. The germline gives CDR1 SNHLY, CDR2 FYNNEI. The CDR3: CASSDPGQGGQPQHF. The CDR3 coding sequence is TGTGCCAGCAGTGACCCGGGACAGGGGGGCCAGCCCCAGCATTTT.

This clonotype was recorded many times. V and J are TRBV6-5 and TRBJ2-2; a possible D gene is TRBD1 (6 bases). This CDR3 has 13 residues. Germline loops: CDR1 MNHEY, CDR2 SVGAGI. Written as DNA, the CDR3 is TGTGCAACCCGGGACATGGGGACCGGGGAGCTGTTTTTT. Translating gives CATRDMGTGELFF.

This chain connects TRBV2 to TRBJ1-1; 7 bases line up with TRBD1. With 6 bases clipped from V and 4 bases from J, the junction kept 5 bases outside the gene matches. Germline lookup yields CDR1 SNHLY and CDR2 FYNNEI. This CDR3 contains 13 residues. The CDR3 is CASRTQGSTEAFF. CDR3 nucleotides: TGTGCCAGCAGAACACAGGGGAGCACTGAAGCTTTCTTT.

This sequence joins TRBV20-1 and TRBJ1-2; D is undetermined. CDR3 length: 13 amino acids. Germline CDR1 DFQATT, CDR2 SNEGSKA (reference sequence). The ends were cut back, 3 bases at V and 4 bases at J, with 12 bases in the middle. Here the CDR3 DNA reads TGCAGTGCTAGCTTCCTCAGCGGCTATGGCTACACCTTC. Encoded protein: CSASFLSGYGYTF.

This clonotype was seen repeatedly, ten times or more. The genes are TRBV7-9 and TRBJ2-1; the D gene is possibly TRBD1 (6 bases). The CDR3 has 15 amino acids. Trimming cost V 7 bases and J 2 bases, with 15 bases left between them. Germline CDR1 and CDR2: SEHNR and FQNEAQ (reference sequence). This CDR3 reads CASTLGQGTYNEQFF. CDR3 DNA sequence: TGTGCCAGCACCCTAGGGCAGGGGACCTACAATGAGCAGTTCTTC.

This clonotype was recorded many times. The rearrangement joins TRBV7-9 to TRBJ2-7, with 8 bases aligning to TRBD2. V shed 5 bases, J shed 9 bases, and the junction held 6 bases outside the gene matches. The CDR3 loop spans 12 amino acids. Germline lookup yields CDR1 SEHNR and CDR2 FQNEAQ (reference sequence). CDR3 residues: CASSLGGGRQYF. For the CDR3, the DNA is TGTGCCAGCAGCCTGGGCGGGGGGCGGCAGTACTTC.

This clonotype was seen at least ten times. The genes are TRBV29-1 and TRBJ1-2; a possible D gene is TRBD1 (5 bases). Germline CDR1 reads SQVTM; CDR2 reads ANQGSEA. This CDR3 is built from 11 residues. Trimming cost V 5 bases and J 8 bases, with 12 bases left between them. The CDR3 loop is CSVYGARGYTF. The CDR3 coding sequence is TGCAGCGTTTATGGGGCCCGAGGCTACACCTTC.

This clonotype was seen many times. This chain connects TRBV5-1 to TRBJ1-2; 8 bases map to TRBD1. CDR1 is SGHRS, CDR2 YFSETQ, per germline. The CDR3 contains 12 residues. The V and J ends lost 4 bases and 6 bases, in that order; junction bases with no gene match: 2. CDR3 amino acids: CASSPTGDGYTF. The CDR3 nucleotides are TGCGCCAGCAGCCCGACAGGGGATGGCTACACCTTC.

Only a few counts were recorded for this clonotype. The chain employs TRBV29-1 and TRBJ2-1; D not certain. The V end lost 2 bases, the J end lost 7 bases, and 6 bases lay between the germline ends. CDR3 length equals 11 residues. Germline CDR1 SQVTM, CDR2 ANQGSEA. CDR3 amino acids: CSVEKWNEQFF. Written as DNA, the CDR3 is TGCAGCGTTGAAAAGTGGAATGAGCAGTTCTTC.

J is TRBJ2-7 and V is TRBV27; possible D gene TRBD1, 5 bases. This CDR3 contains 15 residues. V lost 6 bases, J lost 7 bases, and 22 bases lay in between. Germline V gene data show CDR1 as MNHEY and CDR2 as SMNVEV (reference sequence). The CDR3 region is CASSVLRSRVGEQYF. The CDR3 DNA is TGTGCCAGCAGCGTATTACGGAGCAGGGTCGGGGAGCAGTACTTC.